Below, 12 T cell receptor beta chains from the same sample are listed, as sequenced in a study of blood T cell repertoires in COVID-19. The data were produced by immunoSEQ multiplex PCR, yet TCRdb's version contains in-frame clones alone and is incomplete. The sample carries about 140,000 clones, 88% recorded once. Source material: peripheral blood. The receptors shown here come from a woman aged 55-69 years with acute or convalescent COVID-19.

This clone was counted a single time. This chain joins TRBV4-3 and TRBJ2-1, with a tentative D call TRBD1 (6 bases). The length of the CDR3 is 16 residues. The germline V gene encodes CDR1 LGHNA and CDR2 YSLEER. V lost 4 bases to trimming and J lost 4 bases, with 17 bases between them. The CDR3 DNA reads TGCGCCAGCAGCCCCTACGGGGCAGGGGAATACAATGAGCAGTTCTTC. The encoded protein is CASSPYGAGEYNEQFF.

The chain carries TRBV28 and TRBJ1-6, with no clear D. Trimming left V 5 bases short and J 8 bases short, with 7 bases between. The CDR3 is made up of 12 amino acids. Germline CDR1 MDHEN, CDR2 SYDVKM. The CDR3 region is CASSPPDSPLHF. As DNA, the CDR3 is TGTGCCAGCAGTCCCCCTGATTCACCCCTCCACTTT.

The chain combines TRBV6-1 with TRBJ1-5, with D perhaps TRBD1 (5 bases). Trimming removed 2 bases from V and 2 bases from J, with 10 bases in between. Looked up from germline, CDR1 is MNHNS and CDR2 is SASEGT. The CDR3 is made up of 15 amino acids. The CDR3 loop reads CASSESIQGNQPQHF. The CDR3 nucleotides read TGTGCCAGCAGTGAAAGCATACAGGGCAATCAGCCCCAGCATTTT.

This clone has just a few counts. The rearrangement uses TRBV4-2 and TRBJ1-3; D ambiguous. V lost 0 bases and J 3 bases, leaving 9 bases between the germline ends. Germline V gene sequence: CDR1 LGHNA, CDR2 YNFKEQ. The CDR3 loop spans 15 amino acids. CDR3 bases: TGTGCCAGCAGCCAAGATTGGGGAGGTGGAAACACCATATATTTT. Protein sequence: CASSQDWGGGNTIYF.

The chain links TRBV2 to TRBJ1-2; D unclear. Trimming took off 0 bases at V and 4 bases at J, with 9 bases between the two ends. In germline, CDR1 is SNHLY, CDR2 FYNNEI. There are 14 residues in the CDR3. This chain's CDR3 is CASSEARGIYGYTF. The CDR3 region has the DNA TGTGCCAGCAGTGAAGCCCGGGGAATCTATGGCTACACCTTC.

The chain has TRBV7-2 and TRBJ1-5, with TRBD1 identical over 8 bases. The length of the CDR3 is 15 residues. The V gene end was trimmed by 5 bases and the J gene end by 3 bases; junction bases not matched to a gene: 6. The germline gives CDR1 SGHTA, CDR2 FQGNSA. The CDR3 loop reads CASSPGTGLNQPQHF. As DNA, the CDR3 is TGTGCCAGCAGCCCCGGGACAGGACTCAATCAGCCCCAGCATTTT.

This chain connects TRBV9 to TRBJ1-1; possibly TRBD1 for D (5 bases). V was clipped by 4 bases and J by 4 bases, with 20 bases between them. Germline V lookup: CDR1 SGDLS, CDR2 YYNGEE. The CDR3 has 16 residues. CDR3 in amino acids: CASSPVVRTGGTEAFF. The DNA for the CDR3 is TGTGCCAGCAGCCCCGTCGTCCGGACGGGGGGCACTGAAGCTTTCTTT. Based on the CDR3 plus reference TRBV9 and TRBJ1-1, the full variable domain is DSGVTQTPKHLITATGQRVTLRCSPRSGDLSVYWYQQSLDQGLQFLIQYYNGEERAKGNILERFSAQQFPDLHSELNLSSLELGDSALYFCASSPVVRTGGTEAFFGQGTRLTVV.

The chain joins TRBV2 to TRBJ2-7; 11 bases match TRBD1. J lost 3 bases, V lost 7 bases, and 5 bases had no gene match. Germline loops: CDR1 SNHLY, CDR2 FYNNEI. The CDR3 spans 14 residues. The CDR3 DNA reads as TGTGCCAGCACCGGACAGGGGGCTGACTACGAGCAGTACTTC. This gives the protein CASTGQGADYEQYF. The complete variable domain, with remaining parts taken from reference TRBV2 and TRBJ2-7, reads EPEVTQTPSHQVTQMGQEVILRCVPISNHLYFYWYRQILGQKVEFLVSFYNNEISEKSEIFDDQFSVERPDGSNFTLKIRSTKLEDSAMYFCASTGQGADYEQYFGPGTRLTVT.

V gene TRBV7-9 combines with J gene TRBJ1-1; 9 bases align to TRBD1. Unmatched junction bases numbered 8, after V lost 6 bases and J lost 0 bases. The CDR3 is 16 amino acids. Germline V gene lookup returns CDR1 SEHNR and CDR2 FQNEAQ (reference sequence). CDR3 region: CASRDPRDRVNTEAFF. CDR3 DNA: TGTGCCAGCAGGGATCCCCGGGACAGGGTGAACACTGAAGCTTTCTTT.

The V and J genes are TRBV12-3 or TRBV12-4 and TRBJ2-5; D may be TRBD1 (6 bases). V gave up 5 bases and J gave up 5 bases, with 12 bases separating them. This CDR3 is built from 13 residues. In nucleotides, the CDR3 is TGTGCCAGCAGTACTACTAGGGGGGAGACCCAGTACTTC. As protein: CASSTTRGETQYF.

The V call is TRBV4-3, the J call TRBJ1-2; maybe TRBD1 (5 bases). The CDR3 sequence is 15 residues long. V lost 2 bases to trimming and J lost 5 bases, with 15 bases between them. Germline CDR1 is LGHNA and CDR2 is YSLEER. Here the CDR3 DNA reads TGCGCCAGCAGCCAATCCCGAACTGCAGGGTATGGCTACACCTTC. Residues: CASSQSRTAGYGYTF.

V is TRBV6-6 and J is TRBJ1-5, with 11 nucleotides matching TRBD1. The trim removed 6 bases at V and 1 base at J, leaving 2 bases unmatched. This CDR3 is 15 amino acids long. The germline CDR1 and CDR2 sequences are MNHNY and SVGAGI (reference sequence). The CDR3 region is CASRGQGESNQPQHF. DNA for the CDR3: TGTGCCAGCAGGGGACAGGGGGAAAGCAATCAGCCCCAGCATTTT.